The clone carrying this T cell receptor beta chain was observed a few times. The target antigen is unknown. Trimming cost V 5 bases and J 0 bases, with 10 bases left between them. The length of the CDR3 is 13 residues. CDR1 and CDR2 (germline): SQVTM, ANQGSEA. The data originate from a study of post-analysis software for immune sequencing data. Findings and caveats of the study: The study found TRBV5-6, TRBV5-1 and TRBV20-1 among about 5 TRBV segments more frequent in patients than controls.

Unique molecular identifiers were built into the TCR beta cDNA libraries. A single record per CDR3 protein comes from TCRdb applying MiXCR to the PCR reads. The sample yields 650,000 to 900,000 distinct CDR3 sequences, 40% to 55% seen once. This rearrangement joins TRBV29-1 to TRBJ2-5; no firm D call. The sequenced sample was blood. The clonotype was recovered from a girl under 18 with multiple sclerosis. This CDR3 is CSVMFLNQETQYF. DNA for the CDR3: TGCAGCGTTATGTTCCTAAACCAAGAGACCCAGTACTTC.